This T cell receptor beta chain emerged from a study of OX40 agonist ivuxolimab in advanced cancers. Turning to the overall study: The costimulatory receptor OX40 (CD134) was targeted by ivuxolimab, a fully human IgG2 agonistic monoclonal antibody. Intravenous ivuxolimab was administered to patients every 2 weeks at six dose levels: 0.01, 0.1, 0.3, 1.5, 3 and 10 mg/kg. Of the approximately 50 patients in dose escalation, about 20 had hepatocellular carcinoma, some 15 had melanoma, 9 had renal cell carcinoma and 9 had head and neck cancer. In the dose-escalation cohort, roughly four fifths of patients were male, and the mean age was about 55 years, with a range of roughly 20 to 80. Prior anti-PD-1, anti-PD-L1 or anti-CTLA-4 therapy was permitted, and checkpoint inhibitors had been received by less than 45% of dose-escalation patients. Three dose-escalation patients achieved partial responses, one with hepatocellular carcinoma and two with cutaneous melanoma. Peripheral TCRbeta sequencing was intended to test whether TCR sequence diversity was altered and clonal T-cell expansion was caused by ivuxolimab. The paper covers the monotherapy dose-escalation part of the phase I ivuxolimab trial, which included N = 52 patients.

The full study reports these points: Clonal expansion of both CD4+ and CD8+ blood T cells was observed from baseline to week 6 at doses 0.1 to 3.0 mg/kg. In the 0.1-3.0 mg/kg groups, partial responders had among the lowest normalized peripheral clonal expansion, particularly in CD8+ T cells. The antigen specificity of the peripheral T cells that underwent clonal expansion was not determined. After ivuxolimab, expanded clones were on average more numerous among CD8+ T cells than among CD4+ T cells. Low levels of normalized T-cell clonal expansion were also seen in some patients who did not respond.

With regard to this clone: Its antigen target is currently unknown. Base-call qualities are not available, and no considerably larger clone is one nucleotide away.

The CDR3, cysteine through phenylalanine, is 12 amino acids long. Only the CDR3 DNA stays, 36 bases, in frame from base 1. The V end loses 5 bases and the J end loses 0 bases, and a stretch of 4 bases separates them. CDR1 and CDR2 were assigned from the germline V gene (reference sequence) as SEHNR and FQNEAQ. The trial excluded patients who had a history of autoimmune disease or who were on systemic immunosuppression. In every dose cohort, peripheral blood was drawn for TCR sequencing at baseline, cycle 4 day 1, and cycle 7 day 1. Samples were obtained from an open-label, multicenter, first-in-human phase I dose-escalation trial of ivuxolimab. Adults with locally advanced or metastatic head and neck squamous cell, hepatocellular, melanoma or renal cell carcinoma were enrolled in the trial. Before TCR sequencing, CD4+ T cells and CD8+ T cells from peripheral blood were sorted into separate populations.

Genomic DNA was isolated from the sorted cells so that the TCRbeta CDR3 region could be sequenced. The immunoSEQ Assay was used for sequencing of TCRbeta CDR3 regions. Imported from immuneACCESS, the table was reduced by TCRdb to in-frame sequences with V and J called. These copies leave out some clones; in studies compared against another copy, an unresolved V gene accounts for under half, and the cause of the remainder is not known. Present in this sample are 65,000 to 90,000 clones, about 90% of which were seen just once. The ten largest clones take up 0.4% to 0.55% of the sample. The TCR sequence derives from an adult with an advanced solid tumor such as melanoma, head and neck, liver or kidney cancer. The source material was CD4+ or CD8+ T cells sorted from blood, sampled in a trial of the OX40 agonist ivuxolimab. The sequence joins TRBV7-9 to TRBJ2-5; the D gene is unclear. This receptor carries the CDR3 CASSRYQETQYF. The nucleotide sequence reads TGTGCCAGCAGCCGTTACCAAGAGACCCAGTACTTC.